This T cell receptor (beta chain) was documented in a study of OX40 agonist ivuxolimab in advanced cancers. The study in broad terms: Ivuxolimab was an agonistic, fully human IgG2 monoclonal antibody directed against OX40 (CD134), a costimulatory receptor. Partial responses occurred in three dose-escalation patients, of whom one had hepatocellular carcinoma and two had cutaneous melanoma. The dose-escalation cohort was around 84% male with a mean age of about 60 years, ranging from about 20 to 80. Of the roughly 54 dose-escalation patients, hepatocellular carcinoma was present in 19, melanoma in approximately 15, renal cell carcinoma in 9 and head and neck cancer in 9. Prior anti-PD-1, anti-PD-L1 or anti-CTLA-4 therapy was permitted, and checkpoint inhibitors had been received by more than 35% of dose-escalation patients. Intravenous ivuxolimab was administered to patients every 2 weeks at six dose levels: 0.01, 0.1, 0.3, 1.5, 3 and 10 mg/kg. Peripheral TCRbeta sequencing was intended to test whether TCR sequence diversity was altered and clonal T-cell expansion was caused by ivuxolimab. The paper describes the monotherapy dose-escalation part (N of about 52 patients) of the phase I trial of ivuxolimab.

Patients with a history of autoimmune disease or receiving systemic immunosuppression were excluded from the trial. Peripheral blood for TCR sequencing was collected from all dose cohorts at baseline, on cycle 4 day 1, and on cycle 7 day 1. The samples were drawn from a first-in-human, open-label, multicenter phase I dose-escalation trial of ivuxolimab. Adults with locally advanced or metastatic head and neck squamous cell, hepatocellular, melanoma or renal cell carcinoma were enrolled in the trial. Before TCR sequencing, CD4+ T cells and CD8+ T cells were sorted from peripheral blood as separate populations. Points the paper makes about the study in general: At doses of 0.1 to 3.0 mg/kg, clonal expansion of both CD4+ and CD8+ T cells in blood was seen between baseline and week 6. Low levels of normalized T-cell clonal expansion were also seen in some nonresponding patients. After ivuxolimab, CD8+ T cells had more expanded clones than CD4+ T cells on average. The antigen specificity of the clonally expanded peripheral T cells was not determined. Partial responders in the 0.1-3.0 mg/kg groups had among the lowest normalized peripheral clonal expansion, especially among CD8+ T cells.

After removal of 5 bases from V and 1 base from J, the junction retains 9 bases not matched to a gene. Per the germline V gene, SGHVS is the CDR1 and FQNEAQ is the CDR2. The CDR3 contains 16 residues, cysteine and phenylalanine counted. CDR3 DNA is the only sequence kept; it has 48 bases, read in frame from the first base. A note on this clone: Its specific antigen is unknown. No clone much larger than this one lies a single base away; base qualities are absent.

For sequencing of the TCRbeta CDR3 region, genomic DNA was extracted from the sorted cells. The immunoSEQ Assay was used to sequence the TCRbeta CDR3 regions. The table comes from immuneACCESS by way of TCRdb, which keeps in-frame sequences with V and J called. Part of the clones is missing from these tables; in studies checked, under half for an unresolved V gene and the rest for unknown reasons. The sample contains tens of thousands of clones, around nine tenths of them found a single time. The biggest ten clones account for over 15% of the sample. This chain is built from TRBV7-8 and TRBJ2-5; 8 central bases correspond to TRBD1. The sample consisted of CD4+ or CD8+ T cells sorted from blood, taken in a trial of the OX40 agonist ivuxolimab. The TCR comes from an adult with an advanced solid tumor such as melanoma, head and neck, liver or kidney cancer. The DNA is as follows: TGTGCCAGCAGCCCCCGACAGGGGACCTCCCAAGAGACCCAGTACTTC. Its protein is CASSPRQGTSQETQYF.